This T cell receptor (beta chain) was found in a study of spatial heterogeneity in lung cancer. Per the germline V gene, CDR1 is SGHTA and CDR2 is FQGNSA. CDR3 size: 13 residues. V was shortened by 4 bases and J by 6 bases, with 11 bases between the two germline ends. MiXCR, run by TCRdb on the 5' RACE reads, gives a single entry per CDR3 protein. The table shows about 24,000 distinct CDR3 sequences, with over 3% occurring only once. The time point: sample taken at primary tumor resection. The input material, whole RNA from tumor, nontumor lung or frozen PBMC, was sequenced unsorted. The sequence was obtained from a female donor with early-stage non-small cell lung cancer. The sample was PBMCs, taken at surgery. The J gene is TRBJ2-3, the V gene TRBV7-2; D remains unclear. The CDR3 nucleotides read TGTGCCAGCAGCTCGGACCACTCGGATACGCAGTATTTT. Amino acids: CASSSDHSDTQYF.